This entry concerns a single T cell receptor beta chain. The sample carries other DNA sequences with the same CDR3. The data stem from a study of shared clonotypes between healthy human individuals. In the study's own analysis: Junction-only immunoSEQ data arrived without quality scores, meaning filtering differed. Sequencing used immunoSEQ multiplex PCR; TCRdb keeps in-frame clones, though not all of them. V and J calls and clone size are those listed in that table; D and trimming were worked out from the DNA. The sample lists some 1,400,000 clones; roughly 96% were seen once. CDR1 is MNHEY, CDR2 SVGAGI, per germline. V lost 0 bases to trimming and J lost 1 base, with 6 bases between them. This CDR3 has 14 amino acids.

This clonotype was sampled from a man between 25 and 39 years old in good health. The gene calls are TRBV6-5 and TRBJ1-1; a possible D gene is TRBD1 (5 bases). Material: naive CD4+ T cells sorted from blood. As for subset: CD45RA+ positively selected. This CDR3 is CASSYSRGNTEAFF. The CDR3 DNA reads as TGTGCCAGCAGTTACTCAAGGGGGAACACTGAAGCTTTCTTT.